Presented here are 8 T cell receptor beta chains from one specimen sequenced in a study of T cells in localized non-small cell lung cancer. The assay was immunoSEQ multiplex PCR, and TCRdb's table has in-frame clones only and misses some. The sample records 30,000 to 45,000 clones, around 90% being singletons. The input for sequencing was peripheral blood, taken before any cancer treatment. The receptors were sampled from a woman between 35 and 75 years old with stage I lung adenocarcinoma.

This clone was detected only once. The CDR3 DNA reads TGTGCCAGCAGCCGCTATGGGGGCGGAGAGACCCAGTACTTC. Protein product: CASSRYGGGETQYF. The chain employs TRBV5-4 and TRBJ2-5; D is perhaps TRBD1 (6 bases). This CDR3 is built from 14 residues. V shed 4 bases and J shed 4 bases, with 14 bases lying between them. The V gene's germline CDR1 is SGHNT and CDR2 YYREEE (reference sequence).

V gene TRBV5-1 combines with J gene TRBJ2-1; perhaps TRBD1 as D (6 bases). V shed 4 bases and J shed 10 bases, with 12 bases lying between them. CDR1 is SGHRS and CDR2 is YFSETQ in the germline V gene. CDR3 size: 12 residues. The CDR3 region has the DNA TGCGCCAGCAGCACCAGGGGTGGCGAGCAGTTCTTC. It is translated as CASSTRGGEQFF.

This chain joins TRBV5-1 and TRBJ1-4; D is perhaps TRBD1 (5 bases). The germline V and J ends were trimmed by 4 bases and 5 bases, with 6 bases remaining between them. Germline V gene lookup returns CDR1 SGHRS and CDR2 YFSETQ. The CDR3 is 12 amino acids. The CDR3 sequence is CASSRDNEKLFF. Written as DNA, the CDR3 is TGCGCCAGCAGCCGGGACAATGAAAAACTGTTTTTT.

Of note for this clone: The sample carries other DNA sequences with the same CDR3. The V gene is TRBV19, the J gene TRBJ2-1; the D gene could be TRBD1 or TRBD2 (6 bases each). The V and J ends lost 3 bases and 7 bases respectively, with 13 bases between them. Germline V gives CDR1 LNHDA, CDR2 SQIVND (reference sequence). This CDR3 region has 14 residues. CDR3 sequence: CASSIVGGGNEQFF. The DNA for the CDR3 is TGTGCCAGTAGTATCGTCGGGGGCGGGAATGAGCAGTTCTTC.

The V and J genes are TRBV6-4 and TRBJ1-2; TRBD1 aligns across 8 bases. The CDR3 has 16 amino acids. The J segment lost 7 bases and the V segment lost 0 bases, leaving 10 bases of the junction unmatched. Germline CDR1 is MRHNA and CDR2 is SNTAGT. This CDR3 is CASSDSGAGGVGGYTF. The CDR3 DNA reads TGTGCCAGCAGTGACTCGGGGGCAGGGGGCGTCGGTGGCTACACCTTC.

This clone turned up a few times. The chain joins TRBV6-1 to TRBJ2-7; D possibly matches TRBD1 or TRBD2 (5 bases each). The CDR3 extends over 15 amino acids. V was clipped by 5 bases and J by 1 base, with 15 bases between them. From germline, CDR1 is MNHNS and CDR2 SASEGT. This CDR3 is CASSPRDGPSYEQYF. The CDR3, as DNA: TGTGCCAGCAGTCCCAGGGACGGACCGTCCTACGAGCAGTACTTC.

This clone appeared a few times. The V and J genes are TRBV5-1 and TRBJ1-2; D not resolved. CDR1 SGHRS and CDR2 YFSETQ come from the germline V gene. With 4 bases removed from V and 3 bases from J, the gap between germline ends came to 13 bases. The CDR3 has 14 amino acids. CDR3 sequence: CASSHQGDHYGYTF. CDR3 nucleotides: TGCGCCAGCAGCCATCAAGGAGACCACTATGGCTACACCTTC.

The chain links TRBV29-1 to TRBJ1-4; D is unresolved. The V and J ends lost 7 bases and 0 bases respectively, with 6 bases between them. This CDR3 comprises 12 residues. Germline V gene data show CDR1 as SQVTM and CDR2 as ANQGSEA. The CDR3, as DNA: TGCAGCGCTAAGACAACTAATGAAAAACTGTTTTTT. Translating it yields CSAKTTNEKLFF.